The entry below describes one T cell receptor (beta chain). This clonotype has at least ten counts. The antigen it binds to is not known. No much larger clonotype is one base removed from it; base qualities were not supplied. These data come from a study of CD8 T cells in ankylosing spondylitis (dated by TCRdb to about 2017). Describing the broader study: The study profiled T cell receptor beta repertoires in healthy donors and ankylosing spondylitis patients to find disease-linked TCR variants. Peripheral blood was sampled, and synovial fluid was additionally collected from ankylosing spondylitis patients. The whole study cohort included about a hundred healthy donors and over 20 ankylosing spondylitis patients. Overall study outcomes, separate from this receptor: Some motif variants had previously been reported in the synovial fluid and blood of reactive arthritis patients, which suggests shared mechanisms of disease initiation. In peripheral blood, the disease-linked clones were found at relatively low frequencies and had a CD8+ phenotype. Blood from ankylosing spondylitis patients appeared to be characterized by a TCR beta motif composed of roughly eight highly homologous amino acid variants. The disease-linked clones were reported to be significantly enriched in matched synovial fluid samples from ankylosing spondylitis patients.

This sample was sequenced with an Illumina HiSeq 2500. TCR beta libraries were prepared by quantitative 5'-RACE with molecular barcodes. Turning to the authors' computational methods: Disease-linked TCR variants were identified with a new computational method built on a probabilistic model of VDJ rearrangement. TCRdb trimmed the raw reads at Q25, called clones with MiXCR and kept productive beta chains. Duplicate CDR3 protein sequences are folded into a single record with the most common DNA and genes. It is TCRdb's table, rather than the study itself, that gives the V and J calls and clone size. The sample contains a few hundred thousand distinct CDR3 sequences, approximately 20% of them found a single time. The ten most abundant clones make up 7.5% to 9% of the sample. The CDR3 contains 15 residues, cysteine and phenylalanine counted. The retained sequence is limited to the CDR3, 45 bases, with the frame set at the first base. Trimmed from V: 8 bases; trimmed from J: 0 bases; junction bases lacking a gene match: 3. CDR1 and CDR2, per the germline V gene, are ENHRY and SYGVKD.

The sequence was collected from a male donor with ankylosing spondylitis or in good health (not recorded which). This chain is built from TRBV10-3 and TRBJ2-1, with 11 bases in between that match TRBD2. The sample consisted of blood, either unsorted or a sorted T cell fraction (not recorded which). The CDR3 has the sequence CAIGLAGSSYNEQFF. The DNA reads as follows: TGTGCCATCGGACTAGCGGGCAGCTCCTACAATGAGCAGTTCTTC.